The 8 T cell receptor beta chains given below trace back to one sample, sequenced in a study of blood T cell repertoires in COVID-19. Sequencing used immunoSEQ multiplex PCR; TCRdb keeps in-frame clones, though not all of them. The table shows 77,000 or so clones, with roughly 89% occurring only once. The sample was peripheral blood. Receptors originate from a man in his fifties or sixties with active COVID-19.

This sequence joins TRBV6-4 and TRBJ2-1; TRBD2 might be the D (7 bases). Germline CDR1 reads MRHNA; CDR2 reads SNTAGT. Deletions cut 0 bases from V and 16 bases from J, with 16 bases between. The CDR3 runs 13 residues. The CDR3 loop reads CASSDSPGGERFF. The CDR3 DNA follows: TGTGCCAGCAGTGACTCTCCGGGGGGCGAGCGATTCTTC.

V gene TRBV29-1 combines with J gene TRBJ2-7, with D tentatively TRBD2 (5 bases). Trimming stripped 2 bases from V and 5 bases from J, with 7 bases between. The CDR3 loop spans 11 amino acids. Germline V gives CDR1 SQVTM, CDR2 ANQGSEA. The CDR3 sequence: CSVETGNEQYF. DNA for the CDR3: TGCAGCGTTGAAACGGGAAACGAGCAGTACTTC.

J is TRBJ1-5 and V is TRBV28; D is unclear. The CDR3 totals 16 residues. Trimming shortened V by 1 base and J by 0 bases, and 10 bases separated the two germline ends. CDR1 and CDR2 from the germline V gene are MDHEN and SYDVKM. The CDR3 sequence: CASSLSSAISNQPQHF. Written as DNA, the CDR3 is TGTGCCAGCAGTTTATCCTCCGCTATTAGCAATCAGCCCCAGCATTTT.

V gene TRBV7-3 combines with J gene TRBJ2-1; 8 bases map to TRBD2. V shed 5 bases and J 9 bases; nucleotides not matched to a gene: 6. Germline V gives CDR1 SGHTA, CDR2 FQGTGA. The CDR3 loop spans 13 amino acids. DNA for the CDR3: TGTGCCAGCAGCCCGCCCGGGGGGGGTGAGCAGTTCTTC. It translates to CASSPPGGGEQFF.

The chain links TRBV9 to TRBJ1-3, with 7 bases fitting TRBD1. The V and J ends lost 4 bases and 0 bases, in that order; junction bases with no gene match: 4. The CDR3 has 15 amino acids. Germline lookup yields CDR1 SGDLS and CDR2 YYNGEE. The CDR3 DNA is TGTGCCAGCAGCAGTACAGGGGCCTCTGGAAACACCATATATTTT. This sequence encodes CASSSTGASGNTIYF.

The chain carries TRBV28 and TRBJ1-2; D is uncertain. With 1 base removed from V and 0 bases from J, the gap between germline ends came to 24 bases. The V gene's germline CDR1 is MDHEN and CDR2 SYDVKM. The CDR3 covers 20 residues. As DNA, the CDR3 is TGTGCCAGCAGTTTATCCCTGGCCCTCCCGGGTGGCGCGGCTAACTATGGCTACACCTTC. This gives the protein CASSLSLALPGGAANYGYTF.

CDR3: CASRRSPDYGYTF. CDR3 DNA sequence: TGTGCCAGCCGGAGGTCACCGGACTATGGCTACACCTTC. This sequence joins TRBV19 and TRBJ1-2, with unresolved D. This CDR3 has 13 residues. In germline, CDR1 is LNHDA, CDR2 SQIVND (reference sequence). Trimming shortened V by 9 bases and J by 3 bases, and 14 bases separated the two germline ends.

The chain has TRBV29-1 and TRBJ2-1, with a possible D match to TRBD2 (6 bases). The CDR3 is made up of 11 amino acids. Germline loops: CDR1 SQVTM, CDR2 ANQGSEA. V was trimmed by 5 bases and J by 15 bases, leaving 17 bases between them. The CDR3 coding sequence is TGCAGCGTTAACCGGGACTCCTTACCGTTCTTC. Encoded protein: CSVNRDSLPFF.